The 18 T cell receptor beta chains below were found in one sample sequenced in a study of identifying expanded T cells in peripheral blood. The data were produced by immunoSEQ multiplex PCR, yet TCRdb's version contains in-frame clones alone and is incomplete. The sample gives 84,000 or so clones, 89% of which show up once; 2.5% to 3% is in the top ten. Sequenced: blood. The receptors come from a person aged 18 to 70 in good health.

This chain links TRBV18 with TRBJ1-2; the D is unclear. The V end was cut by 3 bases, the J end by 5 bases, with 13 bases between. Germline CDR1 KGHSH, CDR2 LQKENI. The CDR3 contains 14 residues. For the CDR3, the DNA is TGTGCCAGCTCACCGGCGGAGGGCGGATATGGCTACACCTTC. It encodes CASSPAEGGYGYTF. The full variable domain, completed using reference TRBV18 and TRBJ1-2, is NAGVMQNPRHLVRRRGQEARLRCSPMKGHSHVYWYRQLPEEGLKFMVYLQKENIIDESGMPKERFSAEFPKEGPSILRIQQVVRGDSAAYFCASSPAEGGYGYTFGSGTRLTVV.

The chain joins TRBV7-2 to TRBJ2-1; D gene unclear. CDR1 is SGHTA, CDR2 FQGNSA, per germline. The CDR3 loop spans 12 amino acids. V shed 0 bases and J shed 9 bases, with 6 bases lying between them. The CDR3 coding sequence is TGTGCCAGCAGCTTAGCGGTGGGTGAGCAGTTCTTC. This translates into CASSLAVGEQFF.

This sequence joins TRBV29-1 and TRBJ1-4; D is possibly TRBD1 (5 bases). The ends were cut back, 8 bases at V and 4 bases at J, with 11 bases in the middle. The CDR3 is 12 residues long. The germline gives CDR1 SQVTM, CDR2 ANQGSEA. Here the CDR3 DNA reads TGCAGCCTCCGGGACCTTAATGAAAAACTGTTTTTT. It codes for CSLRDLNEKLFF.

The CDR3 spells CASSLGGGQPQHF. Written as DNA, the CDR3 is TGTGCCAGCAGCTTAGGGGGGGGCCAGCCCCAGCATTTT. The V gene is TRBV5-8, the J gene TRBJ1-5; TRBD1 might be the D (6 bases). The CDR3 runs 13 residues. The germline V and J ends were trimmed by 2 bases and 7 bases, with 10 bases remaining between them. The V gene's germline CDR1 is SGHTS and CDR2 YDEGEE.

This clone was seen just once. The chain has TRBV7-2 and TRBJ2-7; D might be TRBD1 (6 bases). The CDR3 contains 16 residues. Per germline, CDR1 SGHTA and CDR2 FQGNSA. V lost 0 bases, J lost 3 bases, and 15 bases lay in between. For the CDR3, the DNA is TGTGCCAGCAGCTTAGCCCACGGACAGATCAACTACGAGCAGTACTTC. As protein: CASSLAHGQINYEQYF.

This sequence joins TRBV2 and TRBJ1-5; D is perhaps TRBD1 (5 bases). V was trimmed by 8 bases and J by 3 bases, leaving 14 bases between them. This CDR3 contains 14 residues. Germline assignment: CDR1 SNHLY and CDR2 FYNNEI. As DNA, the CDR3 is TGTGCCAGCGGTAGAGACAGAGACAATCAGCCCCAGCATTTT. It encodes CASGRDRDNQPQHF.

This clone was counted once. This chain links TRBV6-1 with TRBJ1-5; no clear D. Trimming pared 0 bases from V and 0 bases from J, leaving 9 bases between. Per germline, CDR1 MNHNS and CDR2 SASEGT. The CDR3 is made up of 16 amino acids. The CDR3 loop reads CASSEAVRASNQPQHF. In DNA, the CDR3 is TGTGCCAGCAGTGAAGCGGTACGAGCTAGCAATCAGCCCCAGCATTTT.

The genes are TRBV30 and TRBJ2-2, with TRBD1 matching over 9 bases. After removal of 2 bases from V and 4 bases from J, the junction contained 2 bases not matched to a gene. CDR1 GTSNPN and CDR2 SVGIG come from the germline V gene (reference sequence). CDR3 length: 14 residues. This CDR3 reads CAWSRQGGTGELFF. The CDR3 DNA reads TGTGCCTGGAGTCGACAGGGGGGCACCGGGGAGCTGTTTTTT.

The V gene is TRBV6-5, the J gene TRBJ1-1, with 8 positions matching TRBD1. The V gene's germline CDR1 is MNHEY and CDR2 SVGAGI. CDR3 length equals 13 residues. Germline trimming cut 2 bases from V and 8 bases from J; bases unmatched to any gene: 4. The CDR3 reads CASSYTRQGEAFF. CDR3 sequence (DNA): TGTGCCAGCAGTTACACCCGACAGGGGGAAGCTTTCTTT.

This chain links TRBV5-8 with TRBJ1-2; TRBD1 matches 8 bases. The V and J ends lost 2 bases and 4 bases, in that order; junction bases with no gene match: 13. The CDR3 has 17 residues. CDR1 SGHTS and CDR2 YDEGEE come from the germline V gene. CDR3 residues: CASSFLDREPCTYGYTF. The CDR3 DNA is TGTGCCAGCAGCTTTTTGGACAGGGAACCCTGCACCTATGGCTACACCTTC.

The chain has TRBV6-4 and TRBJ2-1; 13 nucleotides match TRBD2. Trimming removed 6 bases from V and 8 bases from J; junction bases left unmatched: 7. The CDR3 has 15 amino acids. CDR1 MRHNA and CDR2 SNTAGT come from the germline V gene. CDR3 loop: CASSEGLAGAHEQFF. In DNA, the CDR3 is TGTGCCAGCAGCGAAGGACTAGCGGGAGCTCATGAGCAGTTCTTC.

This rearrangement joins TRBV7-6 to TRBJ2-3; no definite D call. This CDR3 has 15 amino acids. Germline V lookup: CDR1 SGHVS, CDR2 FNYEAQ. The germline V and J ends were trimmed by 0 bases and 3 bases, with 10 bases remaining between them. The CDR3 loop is CASSLAPAFTDTQYF. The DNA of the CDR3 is TGTGCCAGCAGCTTAGCGCCAGCTTTTACAGATACGCAGTATTTT.

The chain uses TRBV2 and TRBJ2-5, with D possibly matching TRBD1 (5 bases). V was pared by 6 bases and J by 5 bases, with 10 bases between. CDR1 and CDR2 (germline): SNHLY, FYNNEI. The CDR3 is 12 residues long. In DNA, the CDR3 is TGTGCCAGCAGGCAGGGTGGTGAGACCCAGTACTTC. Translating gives CASRQGGETQYF.

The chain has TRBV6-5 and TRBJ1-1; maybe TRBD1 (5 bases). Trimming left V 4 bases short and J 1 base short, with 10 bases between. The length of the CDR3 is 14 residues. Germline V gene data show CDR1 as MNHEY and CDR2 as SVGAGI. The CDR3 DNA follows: TGTGCCAGCAGTTGGGACGGACCGAACACTGAAGCTTTCTTT. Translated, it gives CASSWDGPNTEAFF.

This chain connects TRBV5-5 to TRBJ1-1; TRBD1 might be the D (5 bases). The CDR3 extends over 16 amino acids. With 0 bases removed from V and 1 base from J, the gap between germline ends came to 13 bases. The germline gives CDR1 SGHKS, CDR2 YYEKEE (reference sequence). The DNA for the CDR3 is TGTGCCAGCAGCTTGGATGGGGCCAGGCCGAACACTGAAGCTTTCTTT. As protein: CASSLDGARPNTEAFF.

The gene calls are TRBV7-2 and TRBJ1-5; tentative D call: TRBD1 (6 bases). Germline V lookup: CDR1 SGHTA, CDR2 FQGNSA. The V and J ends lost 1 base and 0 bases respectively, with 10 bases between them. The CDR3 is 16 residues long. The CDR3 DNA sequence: TGTGCCAGCAGCTTAGGGGGGACAAGTAGCAATCAGCCCCAGCATTTT. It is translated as CASSLGGTSSNQPQHF.

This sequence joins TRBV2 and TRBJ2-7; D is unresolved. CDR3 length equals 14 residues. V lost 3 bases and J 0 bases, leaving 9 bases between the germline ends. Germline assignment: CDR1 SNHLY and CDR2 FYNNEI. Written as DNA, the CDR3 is TGTGCCAGCAGTGATCTCGTCAGCTCCTACGAGCAGTACTTC. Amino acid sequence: CASSDLVSSYEQYF.

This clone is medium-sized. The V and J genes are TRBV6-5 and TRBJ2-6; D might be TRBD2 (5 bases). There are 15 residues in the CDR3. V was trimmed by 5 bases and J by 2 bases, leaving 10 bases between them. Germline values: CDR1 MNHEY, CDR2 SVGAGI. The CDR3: CASSQEVAGANVLTF. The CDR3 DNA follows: TGTGCCAGCAGTCAGGAGGTAGCTGGGGCCAACGTCCTGACTTTC.